The present entry profiles one TCR beta chain with its context. A much larger clonotype is one base distant, so this may be a read error. This record comes from a study of blood T cells in healthy people across ages. Primers used in a second PCR of about 6 to 12 cycles were a sample-barcoded 5' primer and a J-beta primer mix. TCRdb used MiXCR to reprocess the 5' RACE reads, holding one entry per CDR3 protein. Of under 1,100,000 distinct CDR3 sequences in the sample, around 25% were seen once. V dropped 0 bases and J dropped 2 bases, with 14 bases sitting between them. The CDR3 contains 16 residues. Per germline, CDR1 MGHRA and CDR2 YSYEKL. These data were also filed under a second study, of T cells of mothers and their children.

The receptor was derived from a girl aged 2 to 10 in good health. Sequenced material: blood. The rearrangement uses TRBV4-1 and TRBJ2-7, with TRBD2 as a possible D gene (6 bases). The CDR3 protein is CASSQDLARGTYEQYF. The CDR3 DNA reads TGCGCCAGCAGCCAAGATCTGGCGCGGGGCACCTACGAGCAGTACTTC.